The 8 T cell receptor beta chains listed next were all sequenced from one sample in a study of T cell responses to AZD1222 COVID-19 vaccine. Sequencing was performed with immunoSEQ multiplex PCR; in TCRdb, only in-frame clones are kept and a portion is missing. The data show about 110,000 clones, 70% to 90% seen once. Sequences were derived from peripheral blood, sampled on day 0 of AZD1222 vaccination. These receptors originate from an adult in good health.

In this sample, this clone turned up once. The chain links TRBV6-2 or TRBV6-3 to TRBJ1-5, with D maybe TRBD1 (5 bases). CDR1 is MNHEY, CDR2 SVGEGT, per germline. The ends were cut back, 5 bases at V and 0 bases at J, with 26 bases in the middle. CDR3 length equals 20 residues. CDR3 in amino acids: CASSPRPREGMGYSNQPQHF. The DNA for the CDR3 is TGTGCCAGCAGTCCCCGTCCACGGGAGGGGATGGGGTATAGCAATCAGCCCCAGCATTTT.

V gene TRBV4-3 combines with J gene TRBJ2-7; D possibly uses TRBD1 or TRBD2 (6 bases each). This CDR3 is 15 amino acids long. V lost 0 bases, J lost 7 bases, and 16 bases lay in between. Germline V gene lookup returns CDR1 LGHNA and CDR2 YSLEER. DNA of the CDR3: TGCGCCAGCAGCCAAGAAGGGGGGCGATTGGGGGAGCAGTACTTC. Translated: CASSQEGGRLGEQYF.

The V call is TRBV18, the J call TRBJ1-1, with TRBD1 matching 7 bases. V was pared by 5 bases and J by 4 bases, with 4 bases of the junction left unmatched. The germline CDR1 and CDR2 sequences are KGHSH and LQKENI. The CDR3 totals 13 residues. The CDR3 region is CASSVRGVTEAFF. The CDR3 nucleotides read TGTGCCAGCTCAGTCAGGGGGGTCACTGAAGCTTTCTTT.

V is TRBV6-5 and J is TRBJ2-7; possible D gene TRBD1, 6 bases. The germline V gene has CDR1 MNHEY and CDR2 SVGAGI. V shed 7 bases and J shed 3 bases, with 13 bases lying between them. The CDR3 has 13 residues. This CDR3 is CASIGQGSYEQYF. Written as DNA, the CDR3 is TGTGCCAGCATTGGGCAGGGGAGCTACGAGCAGTACTTC.

This chain links TRBV7-2 with TRBJ2-1, with D unresolved. The CDR3 has 15 amino acids. The V and J ends lost 3 bases and 1 base respectively, with 10 bases between them. Germline V gene lookup returns CDR1 SGHTA and CDR2 FQGNSA. CDR3 sequence (DNA): TGTGCCAGCAGCTTCGACGTGACATCCTACAATGAGCAGTTCTTC. It yields the protein CASSFDVTSYNEQFF.

This chain links TRBV11-3 with TRBJ2-5; D is unresolved. CDR3 length: 15 residues. With 1 base removed from V and 5 bases from J, the gap between germline ends came to 14 bases. The germline gives CDR1 SGHNT, CDR2 YENEEA. The CDR3 is CASSLGAGDRETQYF. The CDR3 DNA reads TGTGCCAGCAGCTTAGGGGCAGGCGATCGGGAGACCCAGTACTTC.

This sequence joins TRBV7-6 and TRBJ1-1; D gene unclear. The CDR3 is made up of 16 amino acids. Trimming left V 5 bases short and J 3 bases short, with 19 bases between. CDR1 is SGHVS and CDR2 is FNYEAQ in the germline V gene. CDR3 bases: TGTGCCAGCAGCCTACCAAGTGCAACGGCGGACACTGAAGCTTTCTTT. This sequence encodes CASSLPSATADTEAFF.

The genes are TRBV7-2 and TRBJ1-2; the D is unclear. CDR3 length equals 15 residues. Germline values: CDR1 SGHTA, CDR2 FQGNSA. The V gene lost 5 bases and the J gene lost 3 bases, with 16 bases spanning the gap. CDR3 amino acids: CASSNTAGVHYGYTF. The CDR3 nucleotides read TGTGCCAGCAGCAATACGGCAGGCGTACACTATGGCTACACCTTC.